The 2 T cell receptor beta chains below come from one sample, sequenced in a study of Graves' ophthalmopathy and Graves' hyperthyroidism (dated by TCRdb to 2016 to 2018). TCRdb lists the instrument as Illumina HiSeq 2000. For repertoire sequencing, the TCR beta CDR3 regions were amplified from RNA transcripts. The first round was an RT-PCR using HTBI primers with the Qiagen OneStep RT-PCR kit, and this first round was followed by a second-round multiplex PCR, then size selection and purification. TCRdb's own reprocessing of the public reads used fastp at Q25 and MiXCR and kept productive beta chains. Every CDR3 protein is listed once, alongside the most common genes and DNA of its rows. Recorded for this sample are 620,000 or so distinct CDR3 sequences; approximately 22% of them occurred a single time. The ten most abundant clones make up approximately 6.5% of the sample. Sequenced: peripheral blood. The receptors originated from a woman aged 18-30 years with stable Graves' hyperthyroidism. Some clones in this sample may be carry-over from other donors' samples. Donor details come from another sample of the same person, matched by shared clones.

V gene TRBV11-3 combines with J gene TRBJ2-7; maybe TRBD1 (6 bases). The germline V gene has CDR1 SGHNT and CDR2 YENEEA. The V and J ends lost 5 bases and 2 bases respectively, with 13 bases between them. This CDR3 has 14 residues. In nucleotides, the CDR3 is TGTGCCAGCAGCCCCCGACAGGCCCCCTACGAGCAGTACTTC. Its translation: CASSPRQAPYEQYF.

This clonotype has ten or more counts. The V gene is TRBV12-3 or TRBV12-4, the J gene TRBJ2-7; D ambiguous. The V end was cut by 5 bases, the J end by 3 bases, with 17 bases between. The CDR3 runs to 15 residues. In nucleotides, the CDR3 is TGTGCCAGCAGTCGAACGATAGCCTCGGACTACGAGCAGTACTTC. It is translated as CASSRTIASDYEQYF.